This passage covers 5 T cell receptor beta chains from one sample sequenced in a study of cytomegalovirus exposure and HLA in healthy donors. Primers for the PCR totalled 60 Vbeta and 13 Jbeta. TCRdb's copy holds only in-frame clones and misses some; the assay was immunoSEQ multiplex PCR. The sample holds 110,000 or so clones; 70% to 75% are singletons and the top ten take roughly 1.2%. Sequenced material: PBMCs. The receptor source for this set is a man aged 35 to 55 in good health and CMV-seronegative.

The chain carries TRBV5-1 and TRBJ1-2; a possible D gene is TRBD1 (5 bases). The CDR3 is 14 amino acids. Germline V lookup: CDR1 SGHRS, CDR2 YFSETQ. Trimming cost V 4 bases and J 3 bases, with 13 bases left between them. The chain's CDR3 is CASSRQTDYYGYTF. The CDR3 DNA reads TGCGCCAGCAGCCGACAGACAGATTACTATGGCTACACCTTC.

This clone has just one count. The V and J genes are TRBV7-2 and TRBJ2-5; D possibly corresponds to TRBD2 (5 bases). Germline-derived CDR1 and CDR2 are SGHTA and FQGNSA. CDR3 length equals 15 residues. The V end was cut by 5 bases, the J end by 0 bases, with 13 bases between. In nucleotides, the CDR3 is TGTGCCAGCAGCCCACTAGAGTGGTACCAAGAGACCCAGTACTTC. Its protein product is CASSPLEWYQETQYF.

The chain joins TRBV7-2 to TRBJ2-1, with a possible D match to TRBD1 (6 bases). The CDR3 spans 12 residues. Trimming took off 5 bases at V and 6 bases at J, with 8 bases between the two ends. CDR1 and CDR2 (germline): SGHTA, FQGNSA. DNA for the CDR3: TGTGCCAGCAGCAAACAGGGCAATGAGCAGTTCTTC. Translated, it gives CASSKQGNEQFF.

This chain joins TRBV4-1 and TRBJ1-2; 8 nucleotides align to TRBD1. The CDR3 runs to 15 residues. Germline values: CDR1 MGHRA, CDR2 YSYEKL. The V and J ends lost 4 bases and 2 bases, in that order; junction bases with no gene match: 6. CDR3 DNA sequence: TGCGCCAGCAGCCGTACGGACAGGGAAAACTATGGCTACACCTTC. Its translation: CASSRTDRENYGYTF.

The chain carries TRBV19 and TRBJ1-2; possible D gene TRBD1, 5 bases. Germline V lookup: CDR1 LNHDA, CDR2 SQIVND (reference sequence). V was clipped by 7 bases and J by 6 bases, with 15 bases between them. This CDR3 has 13 residues. DNA of the CDR3: TGTGCCAGTACCCCCCTCCCAGGGAATGGCTACACCTTC. Amino acids: CASTPLPGNGYTF.